These 13 T cell receptor beta chains originate from one sample sequenced in a study of CD8 T cells in Susac syndrome. Random hexamers were used to reverse transcribe 0.5 to 1 ug of RNA. From the immunoSEQ multiplex PCR reads, TCRdb called clonotypes with MiXCR, one entry per CDR3 protein. The data contain approximately 190,000 distinct CDR3 sequences, 91% of them singletons. The source material was CD4+ T cells from PBMCs. The receptors were gathered from a human donor with Susac syndrome.

This chain joins TRBV2 and TRBJ2-7; TRBD2 agrees at 8 bases. Germline V gene sequence: CDR1 SNHLY, CDR2 FYNNEI. The V and J ends lost 6 bases and 3 bases, in that order; junction bases with no gene match: 10. This CDR3 has 15 residues. CDR3 DNA sequence: TGTGCCAGCAGGGGGAGGAGCGGGGGCAGCTACGAGCAGTACTTC. Protein: CASRGRSGGSYEQYF.

J is TRBJ2-3 and V is TRBV7-3; TRBD2 matches 7 bases. The germline CDR1 and CDR2 sequences are SGHTA and FQGTGA. There are 19 residues in the CDR3. Losses at the gene ends were 2 bases for V and 3 bases for J; bases not matched to a gene: 17. The CDR3 region has the DNA TGTGCCAGCAGCTTATATGGCTGGGCTAGCGGACGCGGGACAGATACGCAGTATTTT. This encodes CASSLYGWASGRGTDTQYF.

V gene TRBV11-1 combines with J gene TRBJ2-6, with 9 bases aligning to TRBD1. Per germline, CDR1 SGHAT and CDR2 FQDESV (reference sequence). This CDR3 contains 18 residues. Germline trimming cut 4 bases from V and 4 bases from J; bases unmatched to any gene: 11. The CDR3 DNA reads TGTGCCAGCAGCTACCCGGACAGGGGATGGGCCGGGGCCAACGTCCTGACTTTC. Its translation is CASSYPDRGWAGANVLTF.

The chain couples TRBV15 to TRBJ2-1; 7 bases match TRBD1. This CDR3 comprises 14 residues. V was pared by 5 bases and J by 6 bases, with 7 bases of the junction left unmatched. CDR1 is LNHNV and CDR2 is YYDKDF in the germline V gene (reference sequence). CDR3 nucleotide sequence: TGTGCCACCAGCGACCCGACAGGGAGCAATGAGCAGTTCTTC. It is translated as CATSDPTGSNEQFF.

The chain couples TRBV19 to TRBJ1-2; D ambiguous. Germline CDR1 reads LNHDA; CDR2 reads SQIVND (reference sequence). V lost 7 bases to trimming and J lost 4 bases, with 16 bases between them. The CDR3 loop spans 14 amino acids. The CDR3: CASKLKGESYGYTF. Written as DNA, the CDR3 is TGTGCCAGTAAACTTAAGGGCGAATCCTATGGCTACACCTTC.

The chain is built from TRBV20-1 and TRBJ2-1; D remains ambiguous. The V gene's germline CDR1 is DFQATT and CDR2 SNEGSKA (reference sequence). This CDR3 region has 10 residues. Trimming removed 6 bases at V and 7 bases at J, with 7 bases between. CDR3 in DNA: TGCAGTGCCTACACTAATGAGCAGTTCTTC. This translates into CSAYTNEQFF.

V is TRBV9 and J is TRBJ2-1, with D tentatively TRBD1 or TRBD2 (6 bases each). The CDR3 is 15 amino acids. The ends were cut back, 3 bases at V and 6 bases at J, with 16 bases in the middle. Germline-derived CDR1 and CDR2 are SGDLS and YYNGEE. CDR3 in amino acids: CASSAGASSPNEQFF. The CDR3 coding sequence is TGTGCCAGCAGCGCGGGGGCTAGCTCTCCCAATGAGCAGTTCTTC.

J is TRBJ2-2 and V is TRBV4-1; D is perhaps TRBD2 (5 bases). The CDR3 has 15 amino acids. Germline CDR1 reads MGHRA; CDR2 reads YSYEKL. Deletions cut 2 bases from V and 6 bases from J, with 13 bases between. CDR3 DNA: TGCGCCAGCAGCCAACCTACGAAGGAGGCCGGGGAGCTGTTTTTT. It translates to CASSQPTKEAGELFF.

The chain joins TRBV4-1 to TRBJ2-7, with D perhaps TRBD1 (6 bases). V dropped 0 bases and J dropped 3 bases, with 12 bases sitting between them. The CDR3 covers 15 residues. Germline CDR1 and CDR2: MGHRA and YSYEKL. The CDR3 is CASSQEGAGVYEQYF. The CDR3 DNA reads as TGCGCCAGCAGCCAAGAGGGGGCAGGTGTCTACGAGCAGTACTTC.

The chain links TRBV15 to TRBJ2-1; maybe TRBD1 (6 bases). The germline gives CDR1 LNHNV, CDR2 YYDKDF (reference sequence). Between the trimmed V and J ends, which lost 8 bases and 5 bases, there was a span of 13 bases. The CDR3 is 13 amino acids. CDR3 DNA sequence: TGTGCCACCCCTAGGGGGAACGACAATGAGCAGTTCTTC. Protein: CATPRGNDNEQFF.

This chain uses TRBV20-1 with TRBJ2-7; 7 nucleotides align to TRBD1. CDR3 length equals 14 residues. V lost 5 bases, J lost 5 bases, and 12 bases stayed unmatched. The germline V gene has CDR1 DFQATT and CDR2 SNEGSKA (reference sequence). The CDR3 here is CSALPTGISHEQYF. The CDR3 DNA follows: TGCAGTGCTTTACCGACAGGGATTTCCCACGAGCAGTACTTC.

The chain carries TRBV30 and TRBJ1-2; the D is unclear. This CDR3 comprises 13 residues. Trimming removed 4 bases from V and 8 bases from J, with 17 bases in between. Germline V lookup: CDR1 GTSNPN, CDR2 SVGIG (reference sequence). DNA of the CDR3: TGTGCCTGGACTCGAGGCTATGAGCGGGGCTACACCTTC. Protein product: CAWTRGYERGYTF.

The chain carries TRBV3-1 and TRBJ2-7, with no clear D. The CDR3 is 14 residues long. Trimming shortened V by 4 bases and J by 1 base, and 11 bases separated the two germline ends. Looked up from germline, CDR1 is LGHDT and CDR2 is YNNKEL (reference sequence). The CDR3: CASSPTLQSYEQYF. In DNA, the CDR3 is TGTGCCAGCAGCCCGACCCTTCAATCCTACGAGCAGTACTTC.